This record looks at one T cell receptor (beta chain) sequence and its context. This receptor's antigen is unknown. The input lacks base qualities; no much larger clone sits a single base away. V is cut by 4 bases and J by 0 bases, and the space between the germline ends is 16 bases. The CDR3 measures 17 amino acids from cysteine to phenylalanine. Only the CDR3 DNA stays, 51 bases, in frame from base 1. The germline V gene gives CDR1 as SGDLS and CDR2 as YYNGEE. This sample stems from a study of blood T cell repertoires in COVID-19 (dated by TCRdb to 2019 to 2021). About the full investigation: Samples covering the acute and convalescent phases of COVID-19 were provided by collaborators in the United States, Italy and Spain. A de-identified subject ID, COVID-19 status, age in years and sex were almost always included in the sample metadata. Samples were obtained from the ongoing ImmuneRACE study (first 160 participants) and from 1,254 subjects provided by 6 global collaborators. Deeply sampled blood TCRbeta repertoires from subjects exposed to, actively infected with, or recovered from COVID-19 were included in the dataset. The prospective study material was composed of cDNA or gDNA derived from T cells, B-cell-depleted T cells, or PBMCs. Where HLA class I and class II types were available, the types were taken from metadata supplied by the sample provider, not from assay-based typing. A freely available public database, intended as a resource for researchers studying the immune response to SARS-CoV-2, is where the repertoires were released. Broader findings and caveats from the paper: The amount of clinical and demographic metadata varied by source and participant and was provided uncurated.

Each collaborating institution followed its own protocols to collect whole blood in K2EDTA tubes. For TCRbeta analysis, collaborator samples were shipped as frozen whole blood, as isolated PBMCs, or as DNA extracted from either sample type. TCRbeta CDR3 regions were amplified from genomic DNA using the immunoSEQ Assay, a bias-controlled multiplex PCR. Per the original workflow: The number of nucleated cells in each sample was estimated by amplification of reference gene primers within the assay. To quantify the absolute abundance of each unique TCRbeta CDR3 rearrangement, sequence reads were collapsed and filtered. For each sample, productive Simpson clonality was calculated as the square root of Simpson's diversity index across productive rearrangements. This is the immuneACCESS table as TCRdb keeps it, with only in-frame sequences that have V and J called. A part of the clones is gone; compared with another copy, unresolved V genes explain less than half, and the rest is unexplained. V, J and clone size are those of that table, while D and trimming were read from the DNA. The sample table lists about 220,000 clones, approximately 84% of them with a count of one. Roughly 2.4% of the sample rests with the top ten.

Recombination connected TRBV9 to TRBJ1-4; a tentative D match to TRBD1 spans 5 bases. Specimen: peripheral blood. The TCR originated in a woman aged 60 to 75 with acute or convalescent COVID-19. The CDR3 reads CASSRIAGGATNEKLFF. In nucleotide form, the sequence is TGTGCCAGCAGCCGTATAGCGGGGGGTGCAACTAATGAAAAACTGTTTTTT.